This passage covers 9 T cell receptor beta chains from one sample sequenced in a study of CD8 T cells in ankylosing spondylitis. Antigen specificity for these receptors is unknown. Study results and limitations: One TCR beta motif, made up of under ten highly homologous variants, appeared characteristic of ankylosing spondylitis blood.

MiXCR, applied by TCRdb to the 5' RACE reads, yields one record per CDR3 protein. The sample holds fewer than 550,000 distinct CDR3 sequences; over 4% are singletons and the top ten take roughly 3.5%. The sequencing input was blood, either unsorted or a sorted T cell fraction (not recorded which). The receptors originated from a male donor with ankylosing spondylitis.

CDR3 sequence: CASSLWHRIDEQFF. The CDR3 bases are TGTGCCAGCAGCTTATGGCACCGTATCGATGAGCAGTTCTTC. This chain links TRBV7-2 with TRBJ2-1; D ambiguous. The V end lost 2 bases, the J end lost 8 bases, and 13 bases lay between the germline ends. The germline V gene encodes CDR1 SGHTA and CDR2 FQGNSA. The CDR3 sequence is 14 residues long.

The chain joins TRBV7-8 to TRBJ2-1; 13 bases are shared with TRBD2. Germline trimming cut 0 bases from V and 11 bases from J; bases unmatched to any gene: 7. Germline V lookup: CDR1 SGHVS, CDR2 FQNEAQ. The CDR3 is made up of 16 amino acids. CDR3 coding DNA: TGTGCCAGCAGCTTAGCAGTGAGGACTAGCGGGGGACAGCAGTTCTTC. Its protein product is CASSLAVRTSGGQQFF.

This clonotype was recorded many times. The chain combines TRBV20-1 with TRBJ2-1; TRBD2 agrees at 8 bases. The ends lost 5 bases at V and 8 bases at J; junction bases unmatched: 5. There are 12 residues in the CDR3. Germline loops: CDR1 DFQATT, CDR2 SNEGSKA (reference sequence). CDR3 coding DNA: TGCAGTGCTCCATTGACTAGCGATGAGCAGTTCTTC. The encoded protein is CSAPLTSDEQFF.

V gene TRBV12-3 or TRBV12-4 combines with J gene TRBJ1-5; TRBD1 aligns across 7 bases. Trimming removed 6 bases from V and 9 bases from J; junction bases left unmatched: 8. This CDR3 has 13 amino acids. In DNA, the CDR3 is TGTGCCAGCAGCGAGCAGGGGGAACGGCCCCAGCATTTT. It translates to CASSEQGERPQHF.

This clonotype showed up just a few times. The chain joins TRBV5-5 to TRBJ1-2; D might be TRBD1 (5 bases). CDR3 length equals 13 residues. Germline lookup yields CDR1 SGHKS and CDR2 YYEKEE (reference sequence). Trimming took 0 bases from V and 8 from J, leaving 11 bases between them. The CDR3, as DNA: TGTGCCAGCAGCTTGGCTCAGGGAGAGGGCTACACCTTC. The encoded protein is CASSLAQGEGYTF.

This clonotype has a count of ten or more. V usage is TRBV11-1 and J usage is TRBJ1-2; tentatively, D is TRBD1 (5 bases). Trimming stripped 5 bases from V and 1 base from J, with 23 bases between. There are 18 residues in the CDR3. Looked up from germline, CDR1 is SGHAT and CDR2 is FQDESV (reference sequence). The DNA for the CDR3 is TGTGCCAGCAGCCGAGGGGTCGGAGGGCCTGGACTTAACTATGGCTACACCTTC. Protein product: CASSRGVGGPGLNYGYTF.

This clonotype was observed at least ten times. The chain links TRBV7-9 to TRBJ1-2; D remains ambiguous. Trimming stripped 5 bases from V and 8 bases from J, with 6 bases between. Germline V CDR1 and CDR2: SEHNR, FQNEAQ (reference sequence). This CDR3 comprises 10 residues. This CDR3 reads CASSPWGYTF. The CDR3 region has the DNA TGTGCCAGCAGCCCCTGGGGCTACACCTTC.

This clonotype was observed at least ten times. V gene TRBV7-2 combines with J gene TRBJ2-5, with TRBD1 as a possible D gene (6 bases). The CDR3 contains 14 residues. The V and J ends lost 3 bases and 3 bases respectively, with 11 bases between them. The germline V gene encodes CDR1 SGHTA and CDR2 FQGNSA. The CDR3 bases are TGTGCCAGCAGCTTGCACAGGGCCAAAGAGACCCAGTACTTC. This sequence encodes CASSLHRAKETQYF.

This clonotype was observed many times. This chain links TRBV5-1 with TRBJ2-7; D unresolved. The germline V and J ends were trimmed by 5 bases and 0 bases, with 12 bases remaining between them. CDR3 length: 14 amino acids. Germline loops: CDR1 SGHRS, CDR2 YFSETQ. Here the CDR3 reads CASSASQSSYEQYF. In DNA form, the CDR3 reads TGCGCCAGCAGTGCCAGTCAGAGCTCCTACGAGCAGTACTTC.